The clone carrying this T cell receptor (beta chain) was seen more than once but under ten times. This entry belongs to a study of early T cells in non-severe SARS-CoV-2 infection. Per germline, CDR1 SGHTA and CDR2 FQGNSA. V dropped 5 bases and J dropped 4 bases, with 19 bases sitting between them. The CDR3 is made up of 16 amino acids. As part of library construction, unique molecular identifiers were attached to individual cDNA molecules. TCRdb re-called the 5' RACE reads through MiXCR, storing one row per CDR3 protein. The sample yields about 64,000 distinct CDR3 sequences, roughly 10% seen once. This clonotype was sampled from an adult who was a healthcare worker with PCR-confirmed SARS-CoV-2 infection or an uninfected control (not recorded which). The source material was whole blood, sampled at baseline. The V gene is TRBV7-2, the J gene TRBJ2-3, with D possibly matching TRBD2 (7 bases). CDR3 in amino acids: CASSPLGGAGADTQYF. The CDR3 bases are TGTGCCAGCAGCCCTCTAGGGGGGGCCGGGGCAGATACGCAGTATTTT.